The T cell receptor (beta chain) under discussion was sequenced for a study of cytomegalovirus exposure and HLA in healthy donors. Study context: Per a later analysis, the roughly 670 first-cohort and about 120 validation repertoires shared one platform.

Regarding the study as a whole: Most TCR sequences were seen very rarely across donors, but some public TCRs occurred in many. For cytomegalovirus status, the classifier reportedly gave diagnoses with high specificity and sensitivity.

Looked up from germline, CDR1 is SGHRS and CDR2 is YFSETQ. Trimming removed 4 bases from V and 0 bases from J, with 15 bases in between. The CDR3 covers 16 residues. About this clone: The antigen is undetermined.

Data came from immunoSEQ multiplex PCR; TCRdb stores just in-frame clones and leaves some out. This table holds about 150,000 clones, approximately 94% found once. This sequence originates from a man in his late teens or twenties in good health and CMV-seropositive. Sequencing was performed on PBMCs. The chain carries TRBV5-1 and TRBJ2-3; D ambiguous. The CDR3 sequence is CASSALGPKSTDTQYF. CDR3 DNA: TGCGCCAGCAGCGCTCTCGGTCCGAAGAGCACAGATACGCAGTATTTT.